The following is a T cell receptor (beta chain) sequence with its context. The target antigen is unknown. Without exception, sorted populations had purity beyond 98%. The CDR3 has 15 residues. After removal of 0 bases from V and 2 bases from J, the junction contained 1 base not matched to a gene. Per germline, CDR1 SGHTA and CDR2 FQGNSA. The data were obtained in a study of beta chain features in type 1 diabetes. Study results and caveats: Within each of all four CD4+ subsets, Type 1 diabetes patients had TCRB CDR3s that were moderately but significantly shorter.

Reverse transcription of all isolated RNA meant that expressed TCRB transcripts were sequenced. A few million reads were obtained on average from naive, central memory and regulatory T cell samples. Repertoires were generated with immunoSEQ multiplex PCR, while TCRdb's copy carries only in-frame clones and drops some. The table records about 140,000 clones, about 13% of them present only once. The genes are TRBV7-2 and TRBJ2-1; 7 bases agree with TRBD2. The sequence was collected from a man aged 18 to 30 with type 1 diabetes. Specimen: central memory CD4+ T cells from blood. The CDR3 spells CASSLAGGTYNEQFF. In DNA form, the CDR3 reads TGTGCCAGCAGCTTAGCGGGGGGGACCTACAATGAGCAGTTCTTC.